This record covers a single TCR beta chain. The target antigen is unknown. The data were taken from a study of STAT5B mutations in CD4+ large granular lymphocyte leukemia. Study observations and caveats: TRBV06-family usage was enriched in top patient clones (8/27) versus controls (2/35).

CDR3 length equals 14 residues. CDR1 and CDR2 (germline): MNHNY, SVGAGI (reference sequence). Trimming removed 5 bases from V and 4 bases from J, with 12 bases in between. The method was immunoSEQ multiplex PCR; TCRdb's version includes in-frame clones alone and lacks a portion of them. Seen here are about 33,000 clones, roughly nine tenths observed once, and the top ten hold roughly 3.2%. Sequenced material: CD4+ T cells from blood buffy coats. The J gene is TRBJ2-1, the V gene TRBV6-6; no clear D. The clonotype comes from a human donor in good health. The CDR3 region has the DNA TGTGCCAGCAGTAGGCAGATCCTATACAATGAGCAGTTCTTC. This encodes CASSRQILYNEQFF.